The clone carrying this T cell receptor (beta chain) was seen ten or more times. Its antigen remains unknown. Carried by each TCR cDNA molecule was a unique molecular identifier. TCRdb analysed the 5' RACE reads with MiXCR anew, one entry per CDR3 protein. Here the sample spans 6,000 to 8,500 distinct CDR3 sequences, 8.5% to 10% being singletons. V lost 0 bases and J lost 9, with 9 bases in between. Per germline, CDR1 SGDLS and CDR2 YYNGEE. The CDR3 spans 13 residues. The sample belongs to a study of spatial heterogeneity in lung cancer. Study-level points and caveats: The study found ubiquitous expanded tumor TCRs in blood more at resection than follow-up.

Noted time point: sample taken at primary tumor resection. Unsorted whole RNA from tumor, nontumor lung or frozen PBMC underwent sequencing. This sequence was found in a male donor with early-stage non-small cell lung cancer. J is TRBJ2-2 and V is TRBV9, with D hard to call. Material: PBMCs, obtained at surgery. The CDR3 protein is CASSVERHRELFF. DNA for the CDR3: TGTGCCAGCAGCGTAGAACGGCACCGGGAGCTGTTTTTT.